Below, one T cell receptor (beta chain) is given with its context. The antigen is undetermined. Sequence at one end of the junction differs from germline and may be a read error. This entry comes from a study of post-analysis software for immune sequencing data. The wider study: The courses of disease that were included comprised relapsing-remitting, secondary progressive and progressive-relapsing multiple sclerosis.

Findings and caveats of the study: Compared against controls, patients with multiple sclerosis displayed significantly lower normalized Chao1 diversity. TRBV5-6, TRBV5-1 and TRBV20-1 belonged to a set of roughly 5 TRBV segments that were more frequent in patients than controls.

Each TCR beta cDNA library carried unique molecular identifiers. Each sample of about 0.95 to 11 million input T cells yielded around 500,000 cDNA molecules, so each molecule approximated one T cell. In TCRdb, the PCR reads were re-called with MiXCR into one record per CDR3 protein. Altogether 650,000 to 850,000 distinct CDR3 sequences are present, about 53% being singletons, with the ten largest covering approximately 4.5%. Germline V gene sequence: CDR1 DFQATT, CDR2 SNEGSKA (reference sequence). CDR3 length: 12 residues. The sequenced sample was blood. This rearrangement joins TRBV20-1 to TRBJ2-7, with D perhaps matching TRBD2 (7 bases). The assigned J gene may be wrong: the sequence end matches TRBJ2-5 better. The sequence was collected from a girl aged 10-17 years with multiple sclerosis. The CDR3 loop is CGAGGRLETQYF. CDR3 sequence (DNA): TGCGGTGCCGGGGGGCGTTTGGAGACCCAGTACTTC.